A selection of T cell receptor beta chains follows, all from one sample in a study of T cells after posttransplantation cyclophosphamide. Assay: immunoSEQ multiplex PCR; the TCRdb copy retains only in-frame clones and omits some. Of about 16,000 clones in the sample, 94% were seen once. The sequenced sample was naive CD4+ T cells sorted from blood. The receptors come from a woman aged 45-65 years in good health and a related stem cell transplant donor. CDR3s include the opening cysteine and the closing phenylalanine or tryptophan. The order of the fields is D gene, CDR3 length, J gene, clone size, V gene, CDR3 protein, CDR3 DNA. A D gene is named only where the DNA matches it firmly. Rows may omit the clone size; those that give it use once, few, many or a size class.

D: TRBD1; length: 14; J: TRBJ2-2; size: .; V: TRBV29-1; CDR3: CSVRQGFKDGELFF; DNA: TGCAGCGTTCGACAGGGTTTTAAGGACGGGGAGCTGTTTTTT
D: .; length: 13; J: TRBJ1-1; size: .; V: TRBV5-4; CDR3: CASSFNRNTEAFF; DNA: TGTGCCAGCAGCTTTAATAGGAACACTGAAGCTTTCTTT
D: .; length: 11; J: TRBJ1-1; size: .; V: TRBV30; CDR3: CAWSGRVEAFF; DNA: TGTGCCTGGAGTGGGAGGGTTGAAGCTTTCTTT
D: .; length: 12; J: TRBJ1-1; size: .; V: TRBV21-1; CDR3: CAQQAGRTEAFF; DNA: TGTGCGCAGCAAGCAGGTCGGACTGAAGCTTTCTTT
D: .; length: 13; J: TRBJ1-1; size: .; V: TRBV7-8; CDR3: CASGDRLGTEAFF; DNA: TGTGCCAGCGGTGACAGGTTAGGCACTGAAGCTTTCTTT
D: .; length: 15; J: TRBJ2-7; size: .; V: TRBV25-1; CDR3: CASSESRGGIGEQYF; DNA: TGTGCCAGCAGTGAATCGAGGGGGGGTATCGGCGAGCAGTACTTC
D: TRBD1; length: 15; J: TRBJ2-3; size: .; V: TRBV5-4; CDR3: CASSFLPGQPDTQYF; DNA: TGTGCCAGCAGCTTTCTTCCGGGACAGCCAGATACGCAGTATTTT
D: TRBD1; length: 14; J: TRBJ1-1; size: .; V: TRBV5-1; CDR3: CASSQGQVNTEAFF; DNA: TGCGCCAGCAGCCAGGGACAGGTGAACACTGAAGCTTTCTTT
D: TRBD2; length: 14; J: TRBJ2-5; size: .; V: TRBV18; CDR3: CASSPRTSQETQYF; DNA: TGTGCCAGCTCACCTCGGACTAGCCAAGAGACCCAGTACTTC
D: TRBD1; length: 13; J: TRBJ1-5; size: .; V: TRBV25-1; CDR3: CASRDRAGQPQHF; DNA: TGTGCCAGCAGGGACAGGGCCGGTCAGCCCCAGCATTTT
D: .; length: 13; J: TRBJ1-5; size: .; V: TRBV6-5; CDR3: CASRRSRDQPQHF; DNA: TGTGCCAGCAGACGGTCCAGGGATCAGCCCCAGCATTTT
D: TRBD2; length: 15; J: TRBJ2-2; size: .; V: TRBV6-5; CDR3: CASSPRTSWGGELFF; DNA: TGTGCCAGCAGTCCCCGGACTAGCTGGGGCGGGGAGCTGTTTTTT
D: .; length: 13; J: TRBJ2-7; size: .; V: TRBV7-3; CDR3: CASSSDPSGEQYF; DNA: TGTGCCAGCAGCTCGGACCCGTCGGGGGAGCAGTACTTC
D: .; length: 13; J: TRBJ1-1; size: few; V: TRBV6-1; CDR3: CALGAVRYTEAFF; DNA: TGTGCCCTCGGAGCGGTTAGATACACTGAAGCTTTCTTT
D: TRBD1; length: 14; J: TRBJ2-1; size: .; V: TRBV28; CDR3: CASSLPGRDRQQFF; DNA: TGTGCCAGCAGTTTACCCGGACGGGACAGGCAGCAGTTCTTC
D: .; length: 13; J: TRBJ1-5; size: .; V: TRBV5-4; CDR3: CASSLDRVEPQHF; DNA: TGTGCCAGCAGCTTGGACAGGGTGGAGCCCCAGCATTTT
D: TRBD1; length: 13; J: TRBJ2-1; size: .; V: TRBV30; CDR3: CAWSAGGENEQFF; DNA: TGTGCCTGGAGTGCAGGGGGCGAGAATGAGCAGTTCTTC
D: TRBD1; length: 15; J: TRBJ2-2; size: .; V: TRBV18; CDR3: CASSRDRGSIGELFF; DNA: TGTGCCAGCTCACGAGACAGGGGGTCCATTGGGGAGCTGTTTTTT
D: .; length: 12; J: TRBJ2-1; size: .; V: TRBV7-3; CDR3: CASSLIRNEQFF; DNA: TGTGCCAGCAGCTTAATCAGGAATGAGCAGTTCTTC
D: .; length: 15; J: TRBJ2-1; size: .; V: TRBV6-5; CDR3: CASTHRTGVPDEQFF; DNA: TGTGCCAGCACCCACAGGACGGGAGTGCCCGATGAGCAGTTCTTC
D: .; length: 14; J: TRBJ2-4; size: .; V: TRBV30; CDR3: CAPTAGPAKNIQYF; DNA: TGTGCCCCGACTGCGGGCCCAGCCAAAAACATTCAGTACTTC
D: .; length: 16; J: TRBJ2-7; size: .; V: TRBV11-1; CDR3: CASSPLRGSPAREQYF; DNA: TGTGCCAGCAGCCCGCTGAGGGGGTCCCCCGCTCGAGAGCAGTACTTC
D: TRBD1; length: 16; J: TRBJ2-1; size: .; V: TRBV5-1; CDR3: CASSLAPTGLGNEQFF; DNA: TGCGCCAGCAGCTTGGCCCCGACAGGGTTGGGCAATGAGCAGTTCTTC
D: TRBD1; length: 14; J: TRBJ1-5; size: once; V: TRBV7-9; CDR3: CASSAGTGIQPQHF; DNA: TGTGCCAGCAGCGCTGGGACAGGGATTCAGCCCCAGCATTTT
D: .; length: 15; J: TRBJ1-2; size: once; V: TRBV4-1; CDR3: CASSPYWGQNYGYTF; DNA: TGCGCCAGCAGCCCATATTGGGGGCAAAACTATGGCTACACCTTC
D: .; length: 15; J: TRBJ1-6; size: .; V: TRBV6-5; CDR3: CASSYSRRGDSPLHF; DNA: TGTGCCAGCAGTTACTCGAGGAGGGGTGATTCACCCCTCCACTTT
D: TRBD1; length: 13; J: TRBJ1-2; size: .; V: TRBV18; CDR3: CASSLAGGYGYTF; DNA: TGTGCCAGCTCACTGGCAGGGGGCTATGGCTACACCTTC
D: TRBD2; length: 15; J: TRBJ2-2; size: .; V: TRBV4-3; CDR3: CASSWSGGETGELFF; DNA: TGCGCCAGCAGCTGGTCCGGGGGGGAGACCGGGGAGCTGTTTTTT
D: TRBD1; length: 19; J: TRBJ1-5; size: .; V: TRBV7-2; CDR3: CASSNFPGTGRTSNQPQHF; DNA: TGTGCCAGCAGCAACTTTCCCGGGACAGGGCGGACTAGCAATCAGCCCCAGCATTTT
D: .; length: 19; J: TRBJ1-5; size: .; V: TRBV18; CDR3: CASSPRPKKHTQVGQPQHF; DNA: TGTGCCAGCTCACCGCGACCCAAAAAACATACTCAGGTCGGCCAGCCCCAGCATTTT
D: TRBD1; length: 12; J: TRBJ2-7; size: .; V: TRBV29-1; CDR3: CSAGQGSYEQYF; DNA: TGCAGCGCCGGACAGGGCTCCTACGAGCAGTACTTC
D: TRBD2; length: 18; J: TRBJ2-1; size: .; V: TRBV9; CDR3: CASSPTSGRAGAYNEQFF; DNA: TGTGCCAGCAGCCCGACTAGCGGGAGGGCCGGAGCCTACAATGAGCAGTTCTTC
D: .; length: 15; J: TRBJ2-7; size: .; V: TRBV7-3; CDR3: CASSSTGGASYEQYF; DNA: TGTGCCAGCAGCTCCACAGGGGGGGCCTCCTACGAGCAGTACTTC
D: .; length: 12; J: TRBJ2-3; size: .; V: TRBV11-2; CDR3: CASNPYTDTQYF; DNA: TGTGCCAGCAACCCCTACACAGATACGCAGTATTTT
D: TRBD1; length: 15; J: TRBJ2-7; size: .; V: TRBV4-2; CDR3: CASSHQSKTGYEQYF; DNA: TGTGCCAGCAGCCACCAATCTAAGACAGGGTACGAGCAGTACTTC
D: TRBD1; length: 14; J: TRBJ2-7; size: .; V: TRBV6-5; CDR3: CASSPGTGEYEQYF; DNA: TGTGCCAGCAGCCCCGGGACAGGAGAATACGAGCAGTACTTC
D: TRBD2; length: 15; J: TRBJ2-5; size: .; V: TRBV7-2; CDR3: CASSFRLAGQETQYF; DNA: TGTGCCAGCAGCTTTAGACTAGCGGGGCAAGAGACCCAGTACTTC
D: .; length: 15; J: TRBJ2-2; size: .; V: TRBV7-9; CDR3: CASPGEERSTGELFF; DNA: TGTGCCAGCCCGGGGGAGGAGCGTTCCACCGGGGAGCTGTTTTTT
D: TRBD2; length: 16; J: TRBJ2-1; size: .; V: TRBV19; CDR3: CASSISTSGSGDEQFF; DNA: TGTGCCAGTAGTATTTCCACTAGCGGGAGTGGTGATGAGCAGTTCTTC
D: .; length: 13; J: TRBJ2-5; size: .; V: TRBV7-9; CDR3: CASSSGGGETQYF; DNA: TGTGCCAGCAGTTCCGGGGGTGGAGAGACCCAGTACTTC
D: .; length: 13; J: TRBJ2-6; size: .; V: TRBV7-3; CDR3: CASSAAGANVLTF; DNA: TGTGCCAGCAGCGCCGCGGGGGCCAACGTCCTGACTTTC
D: TRBD1; length: 17; J: TRBJ1-2; size: .; V: TRBV5-1; CDR3: CASSPSTGGADRGGYTF; DNA: TGCGCCAGCAGCCCTTCGACAGGGGGCGCGGATCGAGGTGGCTACACCTTC
D: TRBD2; length: 13; J: TRBJ2-1; size: .; V: TRBV19; CDR3: CASSLAARDEQFF; DNA: TGTGCCAGTAGCCTAGCGGCCCGCGATGAGCAGTTCTTC
D: .; length: 15; J: TRBJ2-3; size: .; V: TRBV4-2; CDR3: CASSQGRSGTDTQYF; DNA: TGTGCCAGCAGCCAAGGGAGGTCGGGCACAGATACGCAGTATTTT
D: TRBD1; length: 18; J: TRBJ2-3; size: .; V: TRBV11-2; CDR3: CASSLIRRQGAGTDTQYF; DNA: TGTGCCAGCAGCTTAATAAGAAGACAGGGGGCTGGCACAGATACGCAGTATTTT
D: .; length: 16; J: TRBJ2-5; size: .; V: TRBV4-2; CDR3: CASSQDSGQGGETQYF; DNA: TGTGCCAGCAGCCAAGATTCCGGGCAGGGCGGAGAGACCCAGTACTTC
D: TRBD1; length: 16; J: TRBJ2-7; size: .; V: TRBV6-5; CDR3: CASSYSARTGTYEQYF; DNA: TGTGCCAGCAGTTACTCCGCTCGGACAGGGACGTACGAGCAGTACTTC
D: .; length: 15; J: TRBJ1-2; size: .; V: TRBV27; CDR3: CASSPEGRANYGYTF; DNA: TGTGCCAGCAGCCCGGAGGGGAGGGCTAACTATGGCTACACCTTC
D: .; length: 13; J: TRBJ1-2; size: few; V: TRBV2; CDR3: CASVSGIRLGYTF; DNA: TGTGCCAGCGTATCGGGGATTAGACTCGGCTACACCTTC
D: .; length: 15; J: TRBJ1-6; size: .; V: TRBV2; CDR3: CASSETRRSNSPLHF; DNA: TGTGCCAGCAGTGAAACTCGAAGGAGTAATTCACCCCTCCACTTT
D: TRBD2; length: 16; J: TRBJ2-7; size: .; V: TRBV4-1; CDR3: CASSHLTSGRSYEQYF; DNA: TGCGCCAGCAGCCACTTGACTAGCGGGAGGTCCTACGAGCAGTACTTC
D: TRBD2; length: 15; J: TRBJ2-3; size: .; V: TRBV10-2; CDR3: CASSASGSFTDTQYF; DNA: TGCGCCAGCAGTGCTAGCGGGAGTTTCACAGATACGCAGTATTTT
D: TRBD2; length: 16; J: TRBJ2-1; size: .; V: TRBV11-2; CDR3: CASRGLAGRAYNEQFF; DNA: TGTGCCAGCAGGGGACTAGCGGGAAGGGCATACAATGAGCAGTTCTTC